A single sample is the source of the 31 T cell receptor beta chains below, sequenced in a study of neurological immune-mediated disorders. Using its own MiXCR run on the 5' RACE reads, TCRdb lists one record per CDR3 protein. The profile shows roughly 71,000 distinct CDR3 sequences, roughly 3.9% of them singletons. Sequencing was carried out using PBMCs. The receptors shown here come from a man aged 25 to 45 with multiple sclerosis.

This clonotype was recorded many times. The V call is TRBV5-1, the J call TRBJ1-1, with no clear D. The CDR3 has 13 amino acids. Germline V gene data show CDR1 as SGHRS and CDR2 as YFSETQ. V shed 4 bases and J shed 2 bases, with 9 bases lying between them. As DNA, the CDR3 is TGCGCCAGCAGCCGGATCCTAAACACTGAAGCTTTCTTT. Translation: CASSRILNTEAFF. Supplemented by reference TRBV5-1 and TRBJ1-1, the full variable domain reads KAGVTQTPRYLIKTRGQQVTLSCSPISGHRSVSWYQQTPGQGLQFLFEYFSETQRNKGNFPGRFSGRQFSNSRSEMNVSTLELGDSALYLCASSRILNTEAFFGQGTRLTVV.

The chain employs TRBV13 and TRBJ2-1; D call uncertain. Germline assignment: CDR1 PRHDT and CDR2 FYEKMQ (reference sequence). The ends were cut back, 0 bases at V and 6 bases at J, with 3 bases in the middle. The CDR3 sequence is 12 residues long. The CDR3 protein is CASSLGFNEQFF. CDR3 nucleotides: TGTGCCAGCAGCTTAGGTTTCAATGAGCAGTTCTTC.

This clonotype appeared many times. The chain recombines TRBV6-5 with TRBJ2-7, with D perhaps being TRBD1 or TRBD2 (6 bases each). Germline V gene lookup returns CDR1 MNHEY and CDR2 SVGAGI. The CDR3 has 15 amino acids. The V end was cut by 2 bases, the J end by 2 bases, with 13 bases between. CDR3 in amino acids: CASSYDGGLTYEQYF. The CDR3 nucleotides read TGTGCCAGCAGTTACGACGGGGGCCTTACCTACGAGCAGTACTTC.

This clonotype was recorded at least ten times. V gene TRBV10-3 combines with J gene TRBJ1-1, with TRBD1 as a possible D gene (5 bases). V was pared by 3 bases and J by 7 bases, with 18 bases between. Germline CDR1 and CDR2: ENHRY and SYGVKD. The CDR3 is 15 residues long. CDR3: CAISDSRAGTDEAFF. DNA of the CDR3: TGTGCCATCAGTGACTCGAGGGCCGGGACGGATGAAGCTTTCTTT.

This clonotype was detected many times. The chain has TRBV5-6 and TRBJ2-6; D gene uncertain. Trimming shortened V by 2 bases and J by 0 bases, and 6 bases separated the two germline ends. Germline V gives CDR1 SGHDT, CDR2 YYEEEE. The length of the CDR3 is 15 residues. The CDR3 region is CASSLRHSGANVLTF. Here the CDR3 DNA reads TGTGCCAGCAGCTTAAGGCACTCTGGGGCCAACGTCCTGACTTTC. The full variable domain, completed using reference TRBV5-6 and TRBJ2-6, is DAGVTQSPTHLIKTRGQQVTLRCSPKSGHDTVSWYQQALGQGPQFIFQYYEEEERQRGNFPDRFSGHQFPNYSSELNVNALLLGDSALYLCASSLRHSGANVLTFGAGSRLTVL.

The table lists this clonotype with many counts. The chain couples TRBV5-1 to TRBJ1-1; 7 bases map to TRBD1. Trimming at V came to 4 bases and at J to 2 bases, leaving 8 bases not matched to a gene. This CDR3 is built from 15 residues. CDR1 is SGHRS and CDR2 is YFSETQ in the germline V gene. The CDR3 here is CASSRGTAGNTEAFF. The CDR3 DNA sequence: TGCGCCAGCAGCCGAGGGACAGCTGGAAACACTGAAGCTTTCTTT. Full variable domain (missing parts from reference TRBV5-1 and TRBJ1-1): KAGVTQTPRYLIKTRGQQVTLSCSPISGHRSVSWYQQTPGQGLQFLFEYFSETQRNKGNFPGRFSGRQFSNSRSEMNVSTLELGDSALYLCASSRGTAGNTEAFFGQGTRLTVV.

In its sample, this clonotype was seen many times. This chain connects TRBV15 to TRBJ2-5, with 7 nucleotides matching TRBD1. The length of the CDR3 is 14 residues. In germline, CDR1 is LNHNV, CDR2 YYDKDF (reference sequence). V shed 5 bases, J shed 4 bases, and the junction held 7 bases outside the gene matches. CDR3 nucleotides: TGTGCCACCAGCCTGGTAGGGGGCTCAGAGACCCAGTACTTC. It is translated as CATSLVGGSETQYF.

The table lists this clonotype with many counts. The chain carries TRBV5-1 and TRBJ1-4, with D possibly TRBD1 on 5 matching bases. Germline CDR1 is SGHRS and CDR2 is YFSETQ. This CDR3 has 13 amino acids. The ends were cut back, 5 bases at V and 4 bases at J, with 9 bases in the middle. The CDR3 here is CASRGPYNEKLFF. Written as DNA, the CDR3 is TGCGCCAGCAGGGGACCTTATAATGAAAAACTGTTTTTT.

This clonotype was recorded at least ten times. This chain connects TRBV5-1 to TRBJ1-5; D remains ambiguous. The CDR3 is 15 residues long. The ends were cut back, 1 base at V and 7 bases at J, with 15 bases in the middle. From germline, CDR1 is SGHRS and CDR2 YFSETQ. CDR3 DNA: TGCGCCAGCAGCTTGTTAGGAGGTGCTCCCCAGCCCCAGCATTTT. Its protein product is CASSLLGGAPQPQHF. Looking up the rest from reference TRBV5-1 and TRBJ1-5 gives the full variable domain: KAGVTQTPRYLIKTRGQQVTLSCSPISGHRSVSWYQQTPGQGLQFLFEYFSETQRNKGNFPGRFSGRQFSNSRSEMNVSTLELGDSALYLCASSLLGGAPQPQHFGDGTRLSIL.

This clonotype was found a few times. The CDR3 DNA reads TGTGCCAGCAGGGCGGGACAGGGGGCGGACTACGAGCAGTACTTC. Translation: CASRAGQGADYEQYF. The genes are TRBV12-3 or TRBV12-4 and TRBJ2-7; TRBD1 matches 12 bases. V dropped 6 bases and J dropped 3; count of bases not matched to a gene: 6. The CDR3 sequence is 15 residues long.

This clonotype was picked up a small number of times. Relative to the germline gene, one junction end is altered; a read error may explain this. The chain has TRBV20-1 and TRBJ2-1, with TRBD2 as a possible D gene (6 bases). CDR1 is DFQATT, CDR2 SNEGSKA, per germline (reference sequence). There are 13 residues in the CDR3. CDR3 nucleotides: TGTAGTGCTGGGGGGTCTCAAGACAATGAGCAGTTCTTC. This translates into CSAGGSQDNEQFF.

This clonotype was recorded at least ten times. The chain carries TRBV7-8 and TRBJ2-5; D uncertain. The CDR3 extends over 12 amino acids. The germline V gene has CDR1 SGHVS and CDR2 FQNEAQ. Trimming cost V 0 bases and J 5 bases, with 4 bases left between them. The chain's CDR3 is CASSLAFETQYF. The DNA for the CDR3 is TGTGCCAGCAGCTTAGCGTTTGAGACCCAGTACTTC.

This clonotype showed up many times. V is TRBV7-9 and J is TRBJ2-7; 12 bases map to TRBD1. In germline, CDR1 is SEHNR, CDR2 FQNEAQ (reference sequence). This CDR3 spans 14 amino acids. The junction had 5 bases not matched to a gene; V was cut back by 6 bases and J by 5 bases. As DNA, the CDR3 is TGTGCCAGCAGGATGGGACAGGGGGCCCACGAGCAGTACTTC. Translated: CASRMGQGAHEQYF.

This clonotype was seen ten or more times. Relative to the germline gene, one junction end is altered; a read error may explain this. CDR3 protein: CSARDSGTSRDTQYF. CDR3 DNA sequence: TGCAGTGCTAGAGATTCCGGGACTAGCAGAGATACGCAGTATTTT. This chain joins TRBV20-1 and TRBJ2-3; 9 bases match TRBD2. This CDR3 is 15 amino acids long. Germline V gene data show CDR1 as DFQATT and CDR2 as SNEGSKA (reference sequence).

This clonotype occurred many times. This rearrangement joins TRBV15 to TRBJ2-2; maybe TRBD1 (5 bases). The length of the CDR3 is 16 residues. Trimming shortened V by 8 bases and J by 3 bases, and 19 bases separated the two germline ends. Germline CDR1 is LNHNV and CDR2 is YYDKDF (reference sequence). CDR3 in DNA: TGTGCCACCCTTACCGTTTACCTGACAGACACCGGGGAGCTGTTTTTT. Its translation: CATLTVYLTDTGELFF.

The chain links TRBV20-1 to TRBJ2-3, with D unresolved. The V gene's germline CDR1 is DFQATT and CDR2 SNEGSKA (reference sequence). CDR3 length: 12 residues. V was clipped by 5 bases and J by 6 bases, with 12 bases between them. CDR3 loop: CSAGPSFDTQYF. DNA of the CDR3: TGCAGTGCTGGCCCGTCGTTTGATACGCAGTATTTT.

This clonotype has at least ten counts. CDR3 protein: CASRPIDRGSGGELFF. The CDR3 DNA follows: TGTGCCAGCAGACCCATCGACAGGGGTTCAGGCGGGGAGCTGTTTTTT. V is TRBV6-2 or TRBV6-3 and J is TRBJ2-2, with 8 positions matching TRBD1. The CDR3 spans 16 residues. V shed 6 bases, J shed 7 bases, and the junction held 13 bases outside the gene matches. CDR1 and CDR2 (germline): MNHEY, SVGEGT.

The sample holds a few counts of this clonotype. A read error may produce the germline difference seen at one junction end. The rearrangement links TRBV28 to TRBJ1-5; D not resolved. The CDR3 runs to 15 residues. Germline CDR1 MDHEN, CDR2 SYDVKM. CDR3 loop: CASSFAGDSNQPQNF. CDR3 bases: TGTGCCAGCAGTTTCGCGGGAGATAGCAATCAGCCCCAGAATTTT. The whole variable domain, remainder taken from reference TRBV28 and TRBJ1-5, is DVKVTQSSRYLVKRTGEKVFLECVQDMDHENMFWYRQDPGLGLRLIYFSYDVKMKEKGDIPEGYSVSREKKERFSLILESASTNQTSMYLCASSFAGDSNQPQNFGDGTRLSIL.

This clonotype was detected ten times or more. The J gene is TRBJ2-1, the V gene TRBV7-3, with 15 positions matching TRBD2. The CDR3 length is 19 residues. The germline V gene encodes CDR1 SGHTA and CDR2 FQGTGA. V was clipped by 4 bases and J by 4 bases; unmatched bases: 11. CDR3 sequence: CASSSPTGTSGGLYNEQFF. DNA for the CDR3: TGTGCCAGCAGCTCCCCCACCGGGACTAGCGGGGGGCTTTACAATGAGCAGTTCTTC.

This clonotype showed up many times. The genes are TRBV11-2 and TRBJ2-1, with 7 bases identical to TRBD2. The germline CDR1 and CDR2 sequences are SGHAT and FQNNGV. The V gene end was trimmed by 0 bases and the J gene end by 2 bases; junction bases not matched to a gene: 4. The CDR3 totals 16 residues. CDR3 bases: TGTGCCAGCAGCTTAGATAAAGGGAGGGCCTACAATGAGCAGTTCTTC. Amino acids: CASSLDKGRAYNEQFF.

This clonotype was counted between two and nine times. The chain links TRBV5-1 to TRBJ2-2; 8 bases map to TRBD2. The CDR3 length is 14 residues. The germline gives CDR1 SGHRS, CDR2 YFSETQ. Trimming cost V 1 base and J 7 bases; bases outside gene matches: 3. The CDR3 DNA is TGCGCCAGCAGCTTGAGCGGGGGCGTCGGGGAGCTGTTTTTT. Translating gives CASSLSGGVGELFF.

This clonotype has a count of ten or more. This sequence joins TRBV20-1 and TRBJ2-7, with 13 bases that match TRBD2. There are 14 residues in the CDR3. Germline loops: CDR1 DFQATT, CDR2 SNEGSKA (reference sequence). The ends lost 5 bases at V and 4 bases at J; junction bases unmatched: 5. DNA of the CDR3: TGCAGTGCTCCGACTAGCGGGGGGTCGTACGAGCAGTACTTC. Protein sequence: CSAPTSGGSYEQYF.

There are many counts of this clonotype. V usage is TRBV12-3 or TRBV12-4 and J usage is TRBJ1-5; D uncertain. Deletions cut 4 bases from V and 2 bases from J, with 12 bases between. The CDR3 loop spans 15 amino acids. This chain's CDR3 is CASSSEGIGNQPQHF. The CDR3 nucleotides read TGTGCCAGCAGTTCCGAGGGAATCGGCAATCAGCCCCAGCATTTT.

This clonotype was recorded at least ten times. The J gene is TRBJ2-7, the V gene TRBV30, with 10 bases identical to TRBD1. The CDR3 loop spans 15 amino acids. The V and J ends lost 4 bases and 6 bases, in that order; junction bases with no gene match: 12. Germline V gene sequence: CDR1 GTSNPN, CDR2 SVGIG (reference sequence). The CDR3 is CAWTTPGQGMGEQYF. CDR3 coding DNA: TGTGCCTGGACTACCCCGGGACAGGGGATGGGCGAGCAGTACTTC.

This clonotype has a count of ten or more. The V call is TRBV11-2, the J call TRBJ2-7; no definite D call. Per germline, CDR1 SGHAT and CDR2 FQNNGV. V was shortened by 3 bases and J by 4 bases, with 13 bases between the two germline ends. The CDR3 contains 14 residues. DNA of the CDR3: TGTGCCAGCAGCTTCAAGGGTTTGGGATACGAGCAGTACTTC. This sequence encodes CASSFKGLGYEQYF.

This clonotype was detected ten times or more. The chain combines TRBV3-1 with TRBJ2-7, with D possibly matching TRBD2 (5 bases). V was shortened by 4 bases and J by 6 bases, with 19 bases between the two germline ends. Germline V gives CDR1 LGHDT, CDR2 YNNKEL (reference sequence). The CDR3 runs to 15 residues. The chain's CDR3 is CASSPLPGGGPEQYF. The CDR3 coding sequence is TGTGCCAGCAGCCCCCTCCCAGGAGGCGGCCCCGAGCAGTACTTC.

This clonotype was recorded only once. A single base separates this from a much larger clone, so it may be a read error. The chain uses TRBV21-1 and TRBJ1-6. TRBV21-1 is a pseudogene segment. The length of the CDR3 is 14 residues. The chain's CDR3 is CASGRGLLDSPLHF. DNA for the CDR3: TGTGCCAGCGGCAGGGGGCTGCTAGATTCACCCCTCCACTTT.

There are a few counts of this clonotype. A much larger clone differs by one base, so this may be a read error. This chain joins TRBV12-3 or TRBV12-4 and TRBJ1-1; no definite D call. Trimming cost V 8 bases and J 1 base, with 11 bases left between them. The CDR3 length is 13 residues. The CDR3 protein is CASCGKENTEAFF. For the CDR3, the DNA is TGTGCCAGCTGTGGAAAGGAGAACACTGAAGCTTTCTTT.

In its sample, this clonotype was seen a few times. The rearrangement joins TRBV12-3 or TRBV12-4 to TRBJ1-1, with a weak D call TRBD1 (5 bases). Trimming removed 2 bases from V and 4 bases from J, with 17 bases in between. This CDR3 is 16 amino acids long. The CDR3 protein is CASSLSGNPQGTEAFF. The CDR3 bases are TGTGCCAGCAGTTTATCGGGAAATCCTCAGGGCACTGAAGCTTTCTTT.

The sample holds many counts of this clonotype. The genes are TRBV20-1 and TRBJ2-3, with TRBD2 identical over 8 bases. V trimming: 2 bases; J trimming: 5 bases; junction bases outside the gene matches: 12. Germline V lookup: CDR1 DFQATT, CDR2 SNEGSKA (reference sequence). The CDR3 is made up of 16 amino acids. The CDR3 DNA follows: TGCAGTGCTAGACCGAAACGGGGGGGGTTGGGAGATACGCAGTATTTT. It is translated as CSARPKRGGLGDTQYF.

The sample holds many counts of this clonotype. V is TRBV4-1 and J is TRBJ1-2; 12 nucleotides line up with TRBD1. Losses at the gene ends were 0 bases for V and 8 bases for J; bases not matched to a gene: 7. CDR1 is MGHRA, CDR2 YSYEKL, per germline. This CDR3 spans 16 amino acids. The CDR3 here is CASSQDRDRGLQGYTF. The CDR3 DNA reads TGCGCCAGCAGCCAAGACCGGGACAGGGGGCTCCAAGGCTACACCTTC.